Listed here are 5 T cell receptor beta chains from one sample, sequenced in a study of blood T cell repertoires in COVID-19. Clones were sequenced by immunoSEQ multiplex PCR, and TCRdb holds only the in-frame ones, with some missing. The data show 220,000 or so clones, with 75% to 85% seen just once and around 8% held by the top ten. Material for sequencing was peripheral blood. These receptors came from a woman older than 75 with COVID-19, enrolled during active disease.

The V gene is TRBV7-8, the J gene TRBJ2-2; 7 nucleotides line up with TRBD2. CDR1 and CDR2 (germline): SGHVS, FQNEAQ. This CDR3 spans 15 amino acids. J was trimmed by 5 bases and V by 7 bases; bases with no gene match: 10. The CDR3 nucleotides read TGTGCCAGCACCTTGCGGGGAGGGCGGACCGGGGAGCTGTTTTTT. This codes for CASTLRGGRTGELFF.

The J gene is TRBJ2-5, the V gene TRBV19; 10 nucleotides align to TRBD1. Germline lookup yields CDR1 LNHDA and CDR2 SQIVND (reference sequence). V dropped 0 bases and J dropped 4; count of bases not matched to a gene: 8. The CDR3 has 17 amino acids. The CDR3 nucleotides are TGTGCCAGTAGTATAGATCGTTTAGGACAGGGGGGAGAGACCCAGTACTTC. Translation: CASSIDRLGQGGETQYF.

The V call is TRBV5-1, the J call TRBJ1-4; D remains ambiguous. The CDR3 contains 14 residues. V lost 2 bases, J lost 0 bases, and 5 bases lay in between. CDR1 and CDR2 (germline): SGHRS, YFSETQ. CDR3 in amino acids: CASSLDSTNEKLFF. For the CDR3, the DNA is TGCGCCAGCAGCTTAGACTCAACTAATGAAAAACTGTTTTTT.

This rearrangement joins TRBV5-4 to TRBJ2-5; tentative D call: TRBD2 (6 bases). From germline, CDR1 is SGHNT and CDR2 YYREEE (reference sequence). Deletions cut 1 base from V and 0 bases from J, with 7 bases between. The CDR3 has 14 amino acids. CDR3 in DNA: TGTGCCAGCAGCTTGAGGACTAACCAAGAGACCCAGTACTTC. The encoded protein is CASSLRTNQETQYF. Looking up the rest from reference TRBV5-4 and TRBJ2-5 gives the full variable domain: ETGVTQSPTHLIKTRGQQVTLRCSSQSGHNTVSWYQQALGQGPQFIFQYYREEENGRGNFPPRFSGLQFPNYSSELNVNALELDDSALYLCASSLRTNQETQYFGPGTRLLVL.

Only a few counts were recorded for this clone. V and J are TRBV3-1 (or the pseudogene TRBV3-2) and TRBJ1-1; 8 bases are shared with TRBD1. The V gene end was trimmed by 0 bases and the J gene end by 8 bases; junction bases not matched to a gene: 8. Germline V CDR1 and CDR2: LGHDT, YNNKEL (reference sequence). The CDR3 contains 15 residues. CDR3 loop: CASSQDPRGQTEAFF. In DNA form, the CDR3 reads TGTGCCAGCAGCCAAGATCCCAGGGGGCAGACCGAAGCTTTCTTT.